The 5 T cell receptor beta chains presented below share a single source sample, sequenced in a study of cytomegalovirus exposure and HLA in healthy donors. With 60 Vbeta and 13 Jbeta primers, the PCR was carried out. TCRdb's copy holds only in-frame clones and misses some; the assay was immunoSEQ multiplex PCR. The data contain under 200,000 clones, more than 60% of them seen just once; the ten biggest clones take up around 4%. Sequencing was done on a sample of PBMCs. Receptors were obtained from a man aged 35 to 55 in good health and CMV-seronegative.

This clone was counted a few times. The chain is built from TRBV10-3 and TRBJ2-3, with 7 nucleotides matching TRBD2. The ends lost 8 bases at V and 1 base at J; junction bases unmatched: 0. Looked up from germline, CDR1 is ENHRY and CDR2 is SYGVKD. The CDR3 contains 12 residues. The DNA of the CDR3 is TGTGCCATCGCGGGGGGCACAGATACGCAGTATTTT. The encoded protein is CAIAGGTDTQYF.

This chain joins TRBV2 and TRBJ1-1, with TRBD1 matching 10 bases. The V and J ends lost 6 bases and 8 bases, in that order; junction bases with no gene match: 3. The length of the CDR3 is 12 residues. Germline V CDR1 and CDR2: SNHLY, FYNNEI. The CDR3 sequence is CASRGQGREAFF. CDR3 DNA sequence: TGTGCCAGCAGGGGACAGGGGAGGGAAGCTTTCTTT.

The chain carries TRBV6-5 and TRBJ1-2; 9 bases are a match to TRBD1. Germline CDR1 reads MNHEY; CDR2 reads SVGAGI. V trimming: 6 bases; J trimming: 7 bases; junction bases outside the gene matches: 9. The CDR3 runs to 14 residues. Here the CDR3 DNA reads TGTGCCAGCAGCCTAACAGGGGGCGAAGGTGGCTACACCTTC. Amino acid sequence: CASSLTGGEGGYTF.

V gene TRBV7-2 combines with J gene TRBJ1-6; TRBD1 matches at 7 bases. The V gene end was trimmed by 5 bases and the J gene end by 0 bases; junction bases not matched to a gene: 7. CDR3 length: 17 amino acids. CDR1 and CDR2 from the germline V gene are SGHTA and FQGNSA. CDR3 loop: CASSPRGKSSYNSPLHF. The CDR3 DNA follows: TGTGCCAGCAGCCCCAGGGGGAAAAGCTCCTATAATTCACCCCTCCACTTT.

The chain is built from TRBV19 and TRBJ2-5; a weak D match, TRBD1 (6 bases). Trimming removed 4 bases at V and 7 bases at J, with 19 bases between. The CDR3 is made up of 15 amino acids. Germline loops: CDR1 LNHDA, CDR2 SQIVND (reference sequence). The chain's CDR3 is CASSRGQPSDRTQYF. CDR3 DNA: TGTGCCAGTAGTAGAGGACAGCCCTCGGATCGGACCCAGTACTTC.